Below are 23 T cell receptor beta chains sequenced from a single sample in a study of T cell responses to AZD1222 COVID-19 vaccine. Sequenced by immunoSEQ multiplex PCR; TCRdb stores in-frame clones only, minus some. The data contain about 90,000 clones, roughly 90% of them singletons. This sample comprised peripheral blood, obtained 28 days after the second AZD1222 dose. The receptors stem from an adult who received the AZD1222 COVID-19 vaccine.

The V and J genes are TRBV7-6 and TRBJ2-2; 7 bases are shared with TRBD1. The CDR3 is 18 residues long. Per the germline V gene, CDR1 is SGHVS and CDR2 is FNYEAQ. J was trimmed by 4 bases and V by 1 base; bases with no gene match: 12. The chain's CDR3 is CASSLEQGLLISTGELFF. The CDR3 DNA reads TGTGCCAGCAGCTTAGAACAGGGGCTATTGATAAGCACCGGGGAGCTGTTTTTT. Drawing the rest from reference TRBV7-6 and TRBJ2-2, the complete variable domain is GAGVSQSPRYKVTKRGQDVALRCDPISGHVSLYWYRQALGQGPEFLTYFNYEAQQDKSGLPNDRFSAERPEGSISTLTIQRTEQRDSAMYRCASSLEQGLLISTGELFFGEGSRLTVL.

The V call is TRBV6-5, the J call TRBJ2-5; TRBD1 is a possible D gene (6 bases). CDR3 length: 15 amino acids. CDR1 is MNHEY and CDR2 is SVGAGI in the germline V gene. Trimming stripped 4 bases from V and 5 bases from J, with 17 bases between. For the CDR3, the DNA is TGTGCCAGCAGTTCCCGCGTGGGGGCCGGGGAGACCCAGTACTTC. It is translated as CASSSRVGAGETQYF.

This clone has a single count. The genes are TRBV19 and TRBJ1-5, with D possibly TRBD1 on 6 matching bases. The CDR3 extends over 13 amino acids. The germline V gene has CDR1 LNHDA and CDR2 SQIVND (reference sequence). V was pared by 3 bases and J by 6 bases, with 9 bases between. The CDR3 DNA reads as TGTGCCAGTAGTATCGGCAGGGGTCAGCCCCAGCATTTT. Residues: CASSIGRGQPQHF.

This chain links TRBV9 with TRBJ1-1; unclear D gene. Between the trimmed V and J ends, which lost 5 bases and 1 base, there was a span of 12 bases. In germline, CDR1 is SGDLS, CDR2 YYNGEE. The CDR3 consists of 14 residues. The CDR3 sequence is CASSRYSANTEAFF. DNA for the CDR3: TGTGCCAGCAGTCGTTATTCGGCGAACACTGAAGCTTTCTTT.

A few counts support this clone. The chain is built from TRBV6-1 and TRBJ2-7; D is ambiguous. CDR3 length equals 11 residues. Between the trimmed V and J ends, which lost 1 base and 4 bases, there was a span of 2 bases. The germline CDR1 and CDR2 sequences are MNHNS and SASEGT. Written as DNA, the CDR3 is TGTGCCAGCAGTGAAGGGTACGAGCAGTACTTC. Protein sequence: CASSEGYEQYF.

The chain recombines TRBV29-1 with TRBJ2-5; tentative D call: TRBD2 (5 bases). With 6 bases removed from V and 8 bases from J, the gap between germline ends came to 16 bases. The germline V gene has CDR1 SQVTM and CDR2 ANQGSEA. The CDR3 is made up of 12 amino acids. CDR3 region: CSVLGSAVTQYF. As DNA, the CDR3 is TGCAGCGTCCTCGGTAGCGCGGTTACCCAGTACTTC.

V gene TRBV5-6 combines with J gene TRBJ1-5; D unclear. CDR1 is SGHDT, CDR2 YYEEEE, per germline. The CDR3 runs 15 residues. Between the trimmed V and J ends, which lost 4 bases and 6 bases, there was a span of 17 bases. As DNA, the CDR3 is TGTGCCAGCAGCCGGCAAGGACTAGCGGGTCAGCCCCAGCATTTT. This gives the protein CASSRQGLAGQPQHF.

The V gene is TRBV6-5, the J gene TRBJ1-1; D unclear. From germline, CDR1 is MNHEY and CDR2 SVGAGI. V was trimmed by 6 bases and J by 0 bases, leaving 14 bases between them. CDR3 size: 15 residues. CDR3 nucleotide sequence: TGTGCCAGCAGCTACCGGGGAGATCTGAACACTGAAGCTTTCTTT. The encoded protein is CASSYRGDLNTEAFF.

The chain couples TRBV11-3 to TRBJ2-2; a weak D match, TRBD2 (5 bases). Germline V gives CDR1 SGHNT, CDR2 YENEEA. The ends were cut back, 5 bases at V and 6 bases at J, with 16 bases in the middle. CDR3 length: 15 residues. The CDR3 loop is CASSPATGTPGELFF. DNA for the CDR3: TGTGCCAGCAGCCCGGCGACGGGAACGCCCGGGGAGCTGTTTTTT.

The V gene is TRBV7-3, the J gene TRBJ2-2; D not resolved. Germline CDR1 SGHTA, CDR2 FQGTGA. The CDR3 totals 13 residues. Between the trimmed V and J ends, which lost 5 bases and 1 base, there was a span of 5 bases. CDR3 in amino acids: CASSPENTGELFF. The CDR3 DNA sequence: TGTGCCAGCAGCCCCGAGAACACCGGGGAGCTGTTTTTT. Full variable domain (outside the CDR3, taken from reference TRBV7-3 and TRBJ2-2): GAGVSQTPSNKVTEKGKYVELRCDPISGHTALYWYRQSLGQGPEFLIYFQGTGAADDSGLPNDRFFAVRPEGSVSTLKIQRTERGDSAVYLCASSPENTGELFFGEGSRLTVL.

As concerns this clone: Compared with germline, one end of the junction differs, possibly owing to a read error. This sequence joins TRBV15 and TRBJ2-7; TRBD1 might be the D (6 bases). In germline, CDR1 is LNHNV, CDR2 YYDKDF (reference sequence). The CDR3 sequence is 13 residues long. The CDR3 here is CATSRDFRDIHLF. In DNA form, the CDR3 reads TGTGCCACCAGCAGAGATTTTAGGGACATACACCTCTTC.

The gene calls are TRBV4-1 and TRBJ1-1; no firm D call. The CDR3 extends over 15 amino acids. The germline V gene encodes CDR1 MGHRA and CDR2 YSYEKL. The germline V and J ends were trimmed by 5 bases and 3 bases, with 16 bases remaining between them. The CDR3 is CASSNRQKPYTEAFF. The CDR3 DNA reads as TGCGCCAGCAGCAACCGTCAGAAACCCTACACTGAAGCTTTCTTT.

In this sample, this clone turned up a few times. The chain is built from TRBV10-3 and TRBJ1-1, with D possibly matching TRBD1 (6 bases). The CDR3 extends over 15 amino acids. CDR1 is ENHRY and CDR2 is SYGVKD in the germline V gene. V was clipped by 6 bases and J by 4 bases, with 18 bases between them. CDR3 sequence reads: CAISPTGFLPTEAFF. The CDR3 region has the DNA TGTGCCATCAGCCCAACAGGGTTTTTACCCACTGAAGCTTTCTTT.

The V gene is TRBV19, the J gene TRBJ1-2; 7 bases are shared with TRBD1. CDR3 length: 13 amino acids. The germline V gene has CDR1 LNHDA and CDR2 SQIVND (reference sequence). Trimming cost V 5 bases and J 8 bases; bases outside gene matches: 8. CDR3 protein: CASSADRERGYTF. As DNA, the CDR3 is TGTGCCAGTAGTGCTGACAGGGAGAGAGGCTACACCTTC.

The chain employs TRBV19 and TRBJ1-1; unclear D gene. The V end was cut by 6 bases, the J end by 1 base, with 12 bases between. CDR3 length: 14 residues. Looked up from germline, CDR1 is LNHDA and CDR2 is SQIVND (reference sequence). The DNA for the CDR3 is TGTGCCAGTAGAAGTTTGGGAAAGAACACTGAAGCTTTCTTT. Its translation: CASRSLGKNTEAFF.

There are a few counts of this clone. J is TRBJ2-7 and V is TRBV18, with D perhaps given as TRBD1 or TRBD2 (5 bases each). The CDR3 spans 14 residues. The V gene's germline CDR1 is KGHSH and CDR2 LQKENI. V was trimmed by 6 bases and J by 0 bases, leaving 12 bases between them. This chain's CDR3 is CASSGTGTSYEQYF. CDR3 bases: TGTGCCAGCTCCGGGACGGGGACCTCCTACGAGCAGTACTTC. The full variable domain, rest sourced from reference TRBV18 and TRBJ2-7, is NAGVMQNPRHLVRRRGQEARLRCSPMKGHSHVYWYRQLPEEGLKFMVYLQKENIIDESGMPKERFSAEFPKEGPSILRIQQVVRGDSAAYFCASSGTGTSYEQYFGPGTRLTVT.

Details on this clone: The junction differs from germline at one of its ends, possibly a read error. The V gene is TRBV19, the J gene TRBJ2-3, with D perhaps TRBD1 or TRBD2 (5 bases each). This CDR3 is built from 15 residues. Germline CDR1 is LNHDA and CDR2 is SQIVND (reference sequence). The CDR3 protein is CASSLGTELTDTRNF. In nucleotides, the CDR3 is TGTGCCAGTAGTCTCGGGACGGAGTTGACAGATACGAGGAATTTT.

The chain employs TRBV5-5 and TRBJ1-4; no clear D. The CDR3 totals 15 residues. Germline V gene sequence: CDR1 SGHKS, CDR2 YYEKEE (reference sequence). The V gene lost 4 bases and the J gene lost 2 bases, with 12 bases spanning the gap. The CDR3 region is CASSLPVGTNEKLFF. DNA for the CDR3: TGTGCCAGCAGCCTCCCGGTCGGGACTAATGAAAAACTGTTTTTT. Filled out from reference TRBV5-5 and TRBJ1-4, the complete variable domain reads DAGVTQSPTHLIKTRGQQVTLRCSPISGHKSVSWYQQVLGQGPQFIFQYYEKEERGRGNFPDRFSARQFPNYSSELNVNALLLGDSALYLCASSLPVGTNEKLFFGSGTQLSVL.

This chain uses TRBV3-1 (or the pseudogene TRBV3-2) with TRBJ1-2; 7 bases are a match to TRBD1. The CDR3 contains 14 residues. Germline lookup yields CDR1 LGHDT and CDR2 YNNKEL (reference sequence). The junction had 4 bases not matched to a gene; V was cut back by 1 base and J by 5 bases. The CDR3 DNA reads TGTGCCAGCAGCCAAGCAGGGGGTGTATATGGCTACACCTTC. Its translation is CASSQAGGVYGYTF.

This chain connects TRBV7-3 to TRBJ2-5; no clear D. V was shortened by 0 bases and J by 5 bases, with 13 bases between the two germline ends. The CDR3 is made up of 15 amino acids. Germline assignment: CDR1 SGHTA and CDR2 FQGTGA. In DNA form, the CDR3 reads TGTGCCAGCAGCTTAACAGGGCTCCAAGGGGAGACCCAGTACTTC. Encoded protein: CASSLTGLQGETQYF.

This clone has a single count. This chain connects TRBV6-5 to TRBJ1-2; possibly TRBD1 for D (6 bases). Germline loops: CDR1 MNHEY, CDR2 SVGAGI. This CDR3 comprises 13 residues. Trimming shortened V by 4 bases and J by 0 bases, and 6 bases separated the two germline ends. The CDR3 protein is CASSWTANYGYTF. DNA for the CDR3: TGTGCCAGCAGTTGGACAGCTAACTATGGCTACACCTTC.

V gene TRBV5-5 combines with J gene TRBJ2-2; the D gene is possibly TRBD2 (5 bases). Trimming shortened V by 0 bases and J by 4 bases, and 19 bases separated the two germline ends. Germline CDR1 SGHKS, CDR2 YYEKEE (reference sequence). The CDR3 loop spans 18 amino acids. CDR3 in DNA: TGTGCCAGCAGCTTGGTTGGCTTCGGGCGGAGCGGCACCGGGGAGCTGTTTTTT. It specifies CASSLVGFGRSGTGELFF.

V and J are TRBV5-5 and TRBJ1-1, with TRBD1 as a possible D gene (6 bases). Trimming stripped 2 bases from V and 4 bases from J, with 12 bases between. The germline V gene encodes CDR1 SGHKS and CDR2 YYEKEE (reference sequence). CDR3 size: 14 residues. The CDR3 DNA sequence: TGTGCCAGCAGCTTAGTTACAGGGATCACTGAAGCTTTCTTT. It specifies CASSLVTGITEAFF. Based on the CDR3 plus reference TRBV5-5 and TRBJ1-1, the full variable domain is DAGVTQSPTHLIKTRGQQVTLRCSPISGHKSVSWYQQVLGQGPQFIFQYYEKEERGRGNFPDRFSARQFPNYSSELNVNALLLGDSALYLCASSLVTGITEAFFGQGTRLTVV.